The T cell receptor beta chain under discussion was sequenced for a study of cytomegalovirus exposure and HLA in healthy donors. The PCR used 60 Vbeta and 13 Jbeta primers. Sequencing was performed with immunoSEQ multiplex PCR; in TCRdb, only in-frame clones are kept and a portion is missing. Among 210,000 or so clones listed, more than 85% were seen once. With regard to this clone: Its antigen is not known.

V was clipped by 3 bases and J by 5 bases; unmatched bases: 11. This CDR3 comprises 18 residues. CDR1 is SGDLS and CDR2 is YYNGEE in the germline V gene. The study's findings and limits: The study labeled roughly 160 TCR beta chains cytomegalovirus-associated.

Sequencing input: PBMCs. This TCR was sampled from a woman between 18 and 29 years old in good health and CMV-seronegative. This chain links TRBV9 with TRBJ2-7, with TRBD2 identical over 16 bases. The CDR3 DNA sequence: TGTGCCAGCAGCGCGGGACTAGCGGGAGGGCCAGGGAGACACGAGCAGTACTTC. Translation: CASSAGLAGGPGRHEQYF.